The 28 T cell receptor beta chains presented below share a single source sample, sequenced in a study of beta chain features in type 1 diabetes. General study findings and limits: Type 1 diabetes patients showed a moderate but significant shortening of TCRB CDR3s in all four CD4+ subsets.

The antigens of these receptors remain unknown. Reverse transcription of all isolated RNA meant that expressed TCRB transcripts were sequenced. The data were produced by immunoSEQ multiplex PCR, yet TCRdb's version contains in-frame clones alone and is incomplete. The data show about 180,000 clones, around 7.8% seen once. The material sequenced was central memory CD4+ T cells from blood. Source of these receptors: a woman between 35 and 50 years old with type 1 diabetes.

This clone was seen only a few times. The rearrangement joins TRBV9 to TRBJ2-1; TRBD1 matches 8 bases. The CDR3 consists of 24 residues. Germline CDR1 is SGDLS and CDR2 is YYNGEE. V lost 1 base, J lost 9 bases, and 36 bases stayed unmatched. The CDR3 region has the DNA TGTGCCAGCAGCGTAACACCAGGTCTCTCCTCTTTAGTCGGACAGGGAACGCTTGAAGTTGAGCAGTTCTTC. This encodes CASSVTPGLSSLVGQGTLEVEQFF.

This clone was recorded at least ten times. V is TRBV7-6 and J is TRBJ2-3, with TRBD2 matching 8 bases. V shed 7 bases, J shed 3 bases, and the junction held 6 bases outside the gene matches. Per the germline V gene, CDR1 is SGHVS and CDR2 is FNYEAQ. This CDR3 spans 14 amino acids. In DNA form, the CDR3 reads TGTGCCAGCACCCGCGGCGGGGGGACAGATACGCAGTATTTT. Its translation is CASTRGGGTDTQYF.

J is TRBJ1-4 and V is TRBV5-1; no clear D. With 0 bases removed from V and 8 bases from J, the gap between germline ends came to 11 bases. CDR1 is SGHRS, CDR2 YFSETQ, per germline. CDR3 length equals 14 residues. In nucleotides, the CDR3 is TGCGCCAGCAGCTTGGCAGGCCGGGAGGAAAAACTGTTTTTT. It yields the protein CASSLAGREEKLFF.

This clone appeared a few times. The chain links TRBV4-3 to TRBJ2-3; TRBD2 is a possible D gene (5 bases). The V gene's germline CDR1 is LGHNA and CDR2 YSLEER. Trimming took 0 bases from V and 3 from J, leaving 16 bases between them. The CDR3 runs to 17 residues. CDR3 sequence: CASSQDRGREVTDTQYF. The CDR3 nucleotides read TGCGCCAGCAGCCAAGATAGAGGGCGAGAAGTAACAGATACGCAGTATTTT.

V and J are TRBV28 and TRBJ2-2; tentative D call: TRBD1 (6 bases). CDR3 length: 14 amino acids. Germline values: CDR1 MDHEN, CDR2 SYDVKM. Trimming pared 8 bases from V and 3 bases from J, leaving 13 bases between. The CDR3 spells CASGGTRDTGELFF. The CDR3 DNA is TGTGCCAGCGGGGGCACACGAGACACCGGGGAGCTGTTTTTT. The full variable domain, rest sourced from reference TRBV28 and TRBJ2-2, is DVKVTQSSRYLVKRTGEKVFLECVQDMDHENMFWYRQDPGLGLRLIYFSYDVKMKEKGDIPEGYSVSREKKERFSLILESASTNQTSMYLCASGGTRDTGELFFGEGSRLTVL.

This clone appeared a few times. Other nucleotide sequences in the sample specify the same CDR3. The chain employs TRBV4-3 and TRBJ2-2, with D unclear. The CDR3 is made up of 14 amino acids. The V gene lost 3 bases and the J gene lost 2 bases, with 7 bases spanning the gap. Germline-derived CDR1 and CDR2 are LGHNA and YSLEER. This CDR3 reads CASSHTANTGELFF. DNA of the CDR3: TGCGCCAGCAGCCACACAGCAAACACCGGGGAGCTGTTTTTT.

The chain has TRBV4-2 and TRBJ2-7, with a weak D call TRBD2 (6 bases). V lost 4 bases and J 5 bases, leaving 15 bases between the germline ends. CDR1 is LGHNA and CDR2 is YNFKEQ in the germline V gene. The CDR3 is made up of 14 amino acids. CDR3 loop: CASSPERVSHEQYF. The CDR3 DNA sequence: TGTGCCAGCAGCCCAGAGCGGGTCTCGCACGAGCAGTACTTC.

This clone was counted only a few times. The CDR3 region is CATSRGLGGYAYEQYF. The CDR3 DNA reads as TGTGCCACCAGCAGAGGCCTAGGGGGCTATGCCTACGAGCAGTACTTC. The genes are TRBV15 and TRBJ2-7, with 7 nucleotides matching TRBD1. Germline V CDR1 and CDR2: LNHNV, YYDKDF (reference sequence). Trimming took 1 base from V and 2 from J; bases not matched to a gene: 8. The CDR3 runs 16 residues.

This clone has only a few counts. This sample also contains other DNA sequences that code for the same CDR3. The V call is TRBV5-1, the J call TRBJ2-7, with 7 bases aligning to TRBD1. The length of the CDR3 is 14 residues. J gave up 5 bases and V 1 base, and 6 bases lay outside the gene matches. Germline CDR1 reads SGHRS; CDR2 reads YFSETQ. CDR3 sequence reads: CASSLRTGVDEQYF. For the CDR3, the DNA is TGCGCCAGCAGCTTGCGGACAGGCGTAGACGAGCAGTACTTC.

The rearrangement uses TRBV5-1 and TRBJ1-4; D is perhaps TRBD1 (6 bases). CDR1 is SGHRS and CDR2 is YFSETQ in the germline V gene. The CDR3 has 15 residues. V gave up 0 bases and J gave up 4 bases, with 10 bases separating them. The CDR3 protein is CASSLGDRFNEKLFF. The CDR3 DNA sequence: TGCGCCAGCAGCTTGGGCGACAGGTTTAATGAAAAACTGTTTTTT.

This chain uses TRBV5-4 with TRBJ2-3; possible D gene TRBD2, 6 bases. The CDR3 runs 15 residues. V gave up 4 bases and J gave up 4 bases, with 16 bases separating them. CDR1 and CDR2 (germline): SGHNT, YYREEE (reference sequence). CDR3 amino acids: CASSAGGSGADTQYF. CDR3 in DNA: TGTGCCAGCAGCGCAGGCGGATCGGGAGCAGATACGCAGTATTTT.

This clone was seen a few times. The chain carries TRBV7-2 and TRBJ2-5, with D possibly TRBD2 on 5 matching bases. This CDR3 comprises 15 residues. The V gene's germline CDR1 is SGHTA and CDR2 FQGNSA. The V gene lost 3 bases and the J gene lost 4 bases, with 15 bases spanning the gap. As DNA, the CDR3 is TGTGCCAGCAGCTTTGCGAGGGTCCTCGGAGAGACCCAGTACTTC. Encoded protein: CASSFARVLGETQYF. The whole variable domain, remainder taken from reference TRBV7-2 and TRBJ2-5, is GAGVSQSPSNKVTEKGKDVELRCDPISGHTALYWYRQSLGQGLEFLIYFQGNSAPDKSGLPSDRFSAERTGGSVSTLTIQRTQQEDSAVYLCASSFARVLGETQYFGPGTRLLVL.

The chain combines TRBV6-6 with TRBJ1-2; 10 nucleotides align to TRBD1. This CDR3 is 15 amino acids long. The junction had 6 bases not matched to a gene; V was cut back by 4 bases and J by 4 bases. Per the germline V gene, CDR1 is MNHNY and CDR2 is SVGAGI (reference sequence). CDR3 DNA: TGTGCCAGCAGTTCCGGACAGGGGGGTACCTATGGCTACACCTTC. It translates to CASSSGQGGTYGYTF.

The sample holds one count of this clone. The chain joins TRBV20-1 to TRBJ1-4; tentatively, D is TRBD1 (6 bases). The CDR3 is 11 residues long. Germline V gene sequence: CDR1 DFQATT, CDR2 SNEGSKA (reference sequence). Trimming stripped 6 bases from V and 10 bases from J, with 12 bases between. The CDR3 spells CSAPQGGKLFF. CDR3 bases: TGCAGTGCCCCACAGGGCGGAAAACTGTTTTTT.

This clone was observed at least ten times. This chain joins TRBV29-1 and TRBJ2-3; D not certain. Germline V gene lookup returns CDR1 SQVTM and CDR2 ANQGSEA. The germline V and J ends were trimmed by 4 bases and 2 bases, with 10 bases remaining between them. The CDR3 is 13 residues long. The CDR3 sequence: CSVGPRTTDTQYF. DNA of the CDR3: TGCAGCGTTGGGCCCAGAACCACAGATACGCAGTATTTT.

This clone was counted at least ten times. The V gene is TRBV6-4, the J gene TRBJ2-1; 16 bases fit TRBD2. The CDR3 sequence is 16 residues long. Per germline, CDR1 MRHNA and CDR2 SNTAGT. Trimming took 3 bases from V and 9 from J; bases not matched to a gene: 5. Here the CDR3 reads CASSEMGLAGGGEQFF. The DNA for the CDR3 is TGTGCCAGCAGTGAGATGGGACTAGCGGGAGGGGGTGAGCAGTTCTTC.

This clone was found a few times. The genes are TRBV7-2 and TRBJ1-1, with D possibly TRBD1 on 6 matching bases. V lost 4 bases, J lost 2 bases, and 11 bases lay in between. The CDR3 loop spans 14 amino acids. Germline CDR1 SGHTA, CDR2 FQGNSA. CDR3 amino acids: CASSWGGRNTEAFF. The CDR3 DNA reads TGTGCCAGCAGCTGGGGGGGGCGTAACACTGAAGCTTTCTTT.

V is TRBV25-1 and J is TRBJ2-4, with 7 positions matching TRBD1. Trimming removed 0 bases from V and 7 bases from J; junction bases left unmatched: 0. Per the germline V gene, CDR1 is MGHDK and CDR2 is SYGVNS. This CDR3 region has 13 residues. The CDR3 DNA reads as TGTGCCAGCAGTGAATACAGGGGGAACATTCAGTACTTC. Translated, it gives CASSEYRGNIQYF.

This clone has a handful of counts. The chain employs TRBV7-8 and TRBJ2-5, with 12 nucleotides matching TRBD2. This CDR3 has 16 amino acids. Germline assignment: CDR1 SGHVS and CDR2 FQNEAQ. V lost 3 bases, J lost 1 base, and 3 bases stayed unmatched. Here the CDR3 DNA reads TGTGCCAGCAGCTTTGGACTAGCGGGAATCCAAGAGACCCAGTACTTC. Protein sequence: CASSFGLAGIQETQYF.

This rearrangement joins TRBV28 to TRBJ2-5; perhaps TRBD2 as D (7 bases). The CDR3 runs 14 residues. Trimming cost V 5 bases and J 5 bases, with 15 bases left between them. CDR1 MDHEN and CDR2 SYDVKM come from the germline V gene. DNA of the CDR3: TGTGCCAGCAGTCTGGGGGGGGCGCCGGAGACCCAGTACTTC. Protein product: CASSLGGAPETQYF.

This clone came up a few times. The CDR3 region is CASSHDKGGYGYTF. CDR3 in DNA: TGTGCCAGCAGCCACGACAAAGGTGGCTATGGCTACACCTTC. The genes are TRBV2 and TRBJ1-2; D is unresolved. Germline assignment: CDR1 SNHLY and CDR2 FYNNEI. The CDR3 consists of 14 residues. Trimming stripped 6 bases from V and 4 bases from J, with 15 bases between.

This clone was picked up many times. V usage is TRBV19 and J usage is TRBJ2-2; the D gene is possibly TRBD1 (6 bases). Trimming shortened V by 0 bases and J by 6 bases, and 14 bases separated the two germline ends. Germline assignment: CDR1 LNHDA and CDR2 SQIVND (reference sequence). The CDR3 contains 16 residues. DNA for the CDR3: TGTGCCAGTAGTATAGAACAGGGTCTACCATCCGGGGAGCTGTTTTTT. Residues: CASSIEQGLPSGELFF.

The chain links TRBV7-2 to TRBJ1-2; D is perhaps TRBD1 (5 bases). V shed 3 bases and J shed 4 bases, with 12 bases lying between them. In germline, CDR1 is SGHTA, CDR2 FQGNSA. The CDR3 length is 14 residues. The CDR3 nucleotides are TGTGCCAGCAGCTTGGGGCGGCAGATCTATGGCTACACCTTC. Its protein is CASSLGRQIYGYTF. The variable domain in full, with the rest retrieved from reference TRBV7-2 and TRBJ1-2, is GAGVSQSPSNKVTEKGKDVELRCDPISGHTALYWYRQSLGQGLEFLIYFQGNSAPDKSGLPSDRFSAERTGGSVSTLTIQRTQQEDSAVYLCASSLGRQIYGYTFGSGTRLTVV.

This clone occurred a few times. The V and J genes are TRBV7-6 and TRBJ2-7, with 8 bases lining up with TRBD2. The V and J ends lost 2 bases and 2 bases, in that order; junction bases with no gene match: 8. This CDR3 is built from 16 residues. Germline-derived CDR1 and CDR2 are SGHVS and FNYEAQ. CDR3 sequence: CASSLRAGGVPYEQYF. The CDR3 coding sequence is TGTGCCAGCAGCTTAAGGGCGGGAGGCGTCCCCTACGAGCAGTACTTC.

This clone was observed a handful of times. This chain connects TRBV19 to TRBJ2-1; 9 nucleotides match TRBD2. Germline V CDR1 and CDR2: LNHDA, SQIVND (reference sequence). CDR3 size: 13 residues. CDR3 DNA: TGTGCAGCGGGGGGAACAACCTACAATGAGCAGTTCTTC. Its translation is CAAGGTTYNEQFF.

This clone was found many times. The chain employs TRBV2 and TRBJ1-5, with TRBD1 matching 9 bases. The CDR3 runs 14 residues. V lost 6 bases, J lost 7 bases, and 7 bases stayed unmatched. From germline, CDR1 is SNHLY and CDR2 FYNNEI. CDR3 loop: CASRGQGVGQPQHF. Here the CDR3 DNA reads TGTGCCAGCAGGGGACAGGGAGTCGGCCAGCCCCAGCATTTT.

This chain connects TRBV28 to TRBJ2-3; the match to TRBD2 covers 8 bases. Germline V CDR1 and CDR2: MDHEN, SYDVKM. The ends lost 7 bases at V and 5 bases at J; junction bases unmatched: 11. This CDR3 has 15 residues. The CDR3 is CASIPGTRIRDTQYF. DNA for the CDR3: TGTGCCAGCATCCCCGGGACTAGGATTCGAGATACGCAGTATTTT.

The chain has TRBV7-6 and TRBJ1-1, with D unresolved. Germline loops: CDR1 SGHVS, CDR2 FNYEAQ. This CDR3 comprises 13 residues. V was pared by 8 bases and J by 4 bases, with 14 bases between. The CDR3 loop reads CASGASHGTEAFF. The DNA for the CDR3 is TGTGCCAGCGGAGCCTCCCACGGCACTGAAGCTTTCTTT.